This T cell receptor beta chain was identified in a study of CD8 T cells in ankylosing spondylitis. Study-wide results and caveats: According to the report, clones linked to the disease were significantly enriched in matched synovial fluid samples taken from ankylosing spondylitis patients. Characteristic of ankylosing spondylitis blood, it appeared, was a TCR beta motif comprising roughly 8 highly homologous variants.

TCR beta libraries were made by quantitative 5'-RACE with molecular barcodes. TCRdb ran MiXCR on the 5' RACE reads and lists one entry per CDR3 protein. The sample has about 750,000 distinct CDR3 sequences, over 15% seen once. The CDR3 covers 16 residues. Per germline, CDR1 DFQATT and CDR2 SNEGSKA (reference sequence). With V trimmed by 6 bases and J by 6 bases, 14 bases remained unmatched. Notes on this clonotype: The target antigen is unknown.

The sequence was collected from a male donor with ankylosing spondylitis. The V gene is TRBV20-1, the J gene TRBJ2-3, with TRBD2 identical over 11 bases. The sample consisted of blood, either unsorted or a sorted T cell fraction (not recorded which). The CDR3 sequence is CSAPPYSGRAGDTQYF. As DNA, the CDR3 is TGCAGTGCCCCCCCGTATAGCGGGAGGGCGGGGGATACGCAGTATTTT.